This T cell receptor beta chain was obtained from a study of OX40 agonist ivuxolimab in advanced cancers. Study information: Participants, 82.7% male, averaged roughly 59 years of age, ranging from about 23 to 79. Previous treatment with anti-PD-1, anti-PD-L1 or anti-CTLA-4 therapy was allowed; about 44% had received some. Study-wide results and caveats: More expanded clones were seen, on average, in CD8+ T cells than in CD4+. Blood T cells, both CD4+ and CD8+, expanded clonally by week 6 at 0.1 to 3.0 mg/kg.

As to this clone: The antigen remains undetermined.

CDR3 size: 17 residues. The V gene's germline CDR1 is SGHTA and CDR2 FQGNSA. Trimming shortened V by 3 bases and J by 2 bases, and 18 bases separated the two germline ends. Sequencing was performed with immunoSEQ multiplex PCR; in TCRdb, only in-frame clones are kept and a portion is missing. Of about 83,000 clones in the sample, about nine tenths were seen once. This sequence originates from an adult with an advanced solid tumor such as melanoma, head and neck, liver or kidney cancer. Sequenced material: CD4+ or CD8+ T cells sorted from blood, taken in a trial of the OX40 agonist ivuxolimab. The chain uses TRBV7-2 and TRBJ2-3; the D gene is possibly TRBD1 (6 bases). The CDR3 is CASSFGGTQLPTDTQYF. The CDR3 DNA reads TGTGCCAGCAGCTTCGGTGGGACACAACTACCCACAGATACGCAGTATTTT.